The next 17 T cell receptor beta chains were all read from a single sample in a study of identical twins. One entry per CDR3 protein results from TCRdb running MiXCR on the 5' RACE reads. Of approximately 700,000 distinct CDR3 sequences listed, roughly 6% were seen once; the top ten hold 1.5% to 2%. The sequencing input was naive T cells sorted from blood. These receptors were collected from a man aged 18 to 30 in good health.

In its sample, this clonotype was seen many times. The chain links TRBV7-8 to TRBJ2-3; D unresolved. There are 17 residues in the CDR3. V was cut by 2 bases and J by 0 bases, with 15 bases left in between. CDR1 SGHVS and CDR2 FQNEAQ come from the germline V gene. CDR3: CASSLRVRQASTDTQYF. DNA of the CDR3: TGTGCCAGCAGCTTACGTGTGCGCCAGGCGAGCACAGATACGCAGTATTTT.

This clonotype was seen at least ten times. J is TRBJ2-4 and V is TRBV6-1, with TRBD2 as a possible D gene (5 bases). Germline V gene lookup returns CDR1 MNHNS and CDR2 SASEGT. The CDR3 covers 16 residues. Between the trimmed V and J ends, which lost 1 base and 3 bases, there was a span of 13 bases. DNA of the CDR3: TGTGCCAGCAGTGAAGGTGGAGGATTTGGCAAAAACATTCAGTACTTC. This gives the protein CASSEGGGFGKNIQYF.

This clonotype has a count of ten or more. CDR3 loop: CASSTGLAGDPRSNEQFF. CDR3 nucleotide sequence: TGTGCCAGCAGCACCGGACTAGCGGGAGATCCCCGTTCGAATGAGCAGTTCTTC. The V call is TRBV7-8, the J call TRBJ2-1; TRBD2 aligns across 13 bases. Germline V lookup: CDR1 SGHVS, CDR2 FQNEAQ. The V and J ends lost 5 bases and 7 bases, in that order; junction bases with no gene match: 14. The CDR3 length is 18 residues. Together with reference TRBV7-8 and TRBJ2-1, the CDR3 gives the full variable domain: GAGVSQSPRYKVAKRGQDVALRCDPISGHVSLFWYQQALGQGPEFLTYFQNEAQLDKSGLPSDRFFAERPEGSVSTLKIQRTQQEDSAVYLCASSTGLAGDPRSNEQFFGPGTRLTVL.

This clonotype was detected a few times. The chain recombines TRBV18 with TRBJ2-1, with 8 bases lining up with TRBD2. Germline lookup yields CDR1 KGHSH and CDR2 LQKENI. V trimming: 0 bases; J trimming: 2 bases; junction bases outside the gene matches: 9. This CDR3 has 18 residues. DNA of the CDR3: TGTGCCAGCTCACCACCGATTCTGGGGACTAGTACCTACAATGAGCAGTTCTTC. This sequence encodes CASSPPILGTSTYNEQFF.

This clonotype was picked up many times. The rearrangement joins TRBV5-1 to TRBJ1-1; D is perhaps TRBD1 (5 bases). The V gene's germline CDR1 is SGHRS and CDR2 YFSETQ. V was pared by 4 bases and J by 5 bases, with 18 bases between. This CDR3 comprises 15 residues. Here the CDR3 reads CASSPVGTGGTEAFF. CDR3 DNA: TGCGCCAGCAGCCCCGTAGGGACCGGTGGAACTGAAGCTTTCTTT.

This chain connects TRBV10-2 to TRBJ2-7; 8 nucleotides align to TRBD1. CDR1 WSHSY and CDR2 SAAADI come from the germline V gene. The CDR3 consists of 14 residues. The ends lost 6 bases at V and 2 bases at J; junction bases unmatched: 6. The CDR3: CASREYRGTYEQYV. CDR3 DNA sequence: TGCGCCAGCAGGGAATACAGGGGGACCTACGAGCAGTACGTC.

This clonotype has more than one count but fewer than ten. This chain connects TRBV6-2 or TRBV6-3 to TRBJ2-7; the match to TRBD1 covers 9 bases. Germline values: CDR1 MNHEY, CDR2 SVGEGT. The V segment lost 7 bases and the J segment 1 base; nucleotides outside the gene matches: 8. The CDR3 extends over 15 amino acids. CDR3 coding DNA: TGTGCCAGCAATATCCCGGGACAGGGTTCCTACGAGCAGTACGTC. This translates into CASNIPGQGSYEQYV.

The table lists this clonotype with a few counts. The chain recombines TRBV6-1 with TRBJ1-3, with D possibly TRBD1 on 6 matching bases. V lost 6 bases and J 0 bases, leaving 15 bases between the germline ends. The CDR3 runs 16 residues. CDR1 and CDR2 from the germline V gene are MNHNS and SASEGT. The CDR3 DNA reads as TGTGCCAGCAGCCAGAACAGGGACCGCTCTGGAAACACCATATATTTT. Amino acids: CASSQNRDRSGNTIYF.

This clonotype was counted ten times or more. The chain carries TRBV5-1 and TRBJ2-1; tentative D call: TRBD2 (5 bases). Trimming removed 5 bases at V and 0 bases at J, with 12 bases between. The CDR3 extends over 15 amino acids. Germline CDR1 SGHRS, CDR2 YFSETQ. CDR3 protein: CASRQADFSYNEQFF. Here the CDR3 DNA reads TGCGCCAGCAGACAAGCGGACTTCTCCTACAATGAGCAGTTCTTC. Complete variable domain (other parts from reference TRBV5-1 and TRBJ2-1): KAGVTQTPRYLIKTRGQQVTLSCSPISGHRSVSWYQQTPGQGLQFLFEYFSETQRNKGNFPGRFSGRQFSNSRSEMNVSTLELGDSALYLCASRQADFSYNEQFFGPGTRLTVL.

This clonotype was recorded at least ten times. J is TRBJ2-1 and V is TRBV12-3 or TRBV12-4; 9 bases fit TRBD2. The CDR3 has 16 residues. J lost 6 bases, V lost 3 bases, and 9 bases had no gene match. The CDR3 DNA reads TGTGCCAGCAGTTTGGGGGCGGGAGGGCTTATCAATGAGCAGTTCTTC. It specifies CASSLGAGGLINEQFF.

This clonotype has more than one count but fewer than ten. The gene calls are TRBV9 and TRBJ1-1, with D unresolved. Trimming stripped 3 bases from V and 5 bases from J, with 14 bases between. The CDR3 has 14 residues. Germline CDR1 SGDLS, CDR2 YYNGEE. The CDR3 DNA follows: TGTGCCAGCAGCGCCTTTCCGGGCGGAACTGAAGCTTTCTTT. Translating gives CASSAFPGGTEAFF.

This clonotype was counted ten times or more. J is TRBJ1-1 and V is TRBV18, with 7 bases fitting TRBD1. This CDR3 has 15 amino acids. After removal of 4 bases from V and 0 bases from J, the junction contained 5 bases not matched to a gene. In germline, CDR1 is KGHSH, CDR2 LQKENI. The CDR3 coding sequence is TGTGCCAGCTCACACGGGACAGACCTGAACACTGAAGCTTTCTTT. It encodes CASSHGTDLNTEAFF.

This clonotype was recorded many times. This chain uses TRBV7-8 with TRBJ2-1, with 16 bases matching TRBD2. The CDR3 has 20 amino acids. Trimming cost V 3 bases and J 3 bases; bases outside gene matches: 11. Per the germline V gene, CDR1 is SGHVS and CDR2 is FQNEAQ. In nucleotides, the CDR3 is TGTGCCAGCAGCTTTCTGACCGGGACTAGCGGGAGGGAGGGCTACAATGAGCAGTTCTTC. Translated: CASSFLTGTSGREGYNEQFF.

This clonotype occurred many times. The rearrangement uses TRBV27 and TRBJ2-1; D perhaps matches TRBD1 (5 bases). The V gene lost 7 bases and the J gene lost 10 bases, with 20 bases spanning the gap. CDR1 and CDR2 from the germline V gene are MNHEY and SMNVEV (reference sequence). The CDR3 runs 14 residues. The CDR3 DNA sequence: TGTGCCAGCAAGTTTGGGCAGGGAACAGGCGAGCAGTTCTTC. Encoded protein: CASKFGQGTGEQFF.

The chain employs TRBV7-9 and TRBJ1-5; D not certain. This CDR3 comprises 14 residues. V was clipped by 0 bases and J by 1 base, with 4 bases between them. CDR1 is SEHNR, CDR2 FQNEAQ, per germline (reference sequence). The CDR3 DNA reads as TGTGCCAGCAGCTTAGCGCAGAGCAATCAGCCCCAGCATTTT. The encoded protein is CASSLAQSNQPQHF.

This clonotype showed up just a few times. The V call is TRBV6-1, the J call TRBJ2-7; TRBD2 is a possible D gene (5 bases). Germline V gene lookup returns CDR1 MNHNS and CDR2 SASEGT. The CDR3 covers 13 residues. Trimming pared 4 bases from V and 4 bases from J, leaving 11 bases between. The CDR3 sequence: CASSGGEGYEQYV. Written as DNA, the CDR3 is TGTGCCAGCAGTGGGGGAGAAGGATACGAGCAGTACGTC.

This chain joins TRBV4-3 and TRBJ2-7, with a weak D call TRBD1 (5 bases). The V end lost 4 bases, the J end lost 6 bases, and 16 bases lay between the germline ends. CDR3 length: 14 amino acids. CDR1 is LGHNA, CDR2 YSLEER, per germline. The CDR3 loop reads CASSPTLRQGEQYF. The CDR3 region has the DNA TGCGCCAGCAGCCCGACCCTCCGTCAGGGCGAGCAGTACTTC.